This is a list of T cell receptor beta chains from one sample in a study of blood T cell repertoires in COVID-19. TCRdb's table, derived via immunoSEQ multiplex PCR, lists solely in-frame clones and lacks some. The sample has 150,000 to 200,000 clones, around three quarters seen once. The specimen was PBMCs or T cells enriched from blood (not recorded which). All receptors come from a woman aged 50 to 65 with acute COVID-19. The CDR3 runs from the conserved cysteine through the conserved F or W. The order of the fields is CDR3 DNA, CDR3 protein, J gene, D gene, clone size, V gene. A D gene is named only where the DNA matches it firmly. Expanded clones are given a class, and other clones once, few, many or no size at all.

TGTGCCAGCAGTCGGGACTACAACACCGGGGAGCTGTTTTTT,CASSRDYNTGELFF,TRBJ2-2,TRBD2,.,TRBV27
TGTGCCAGCAGCCTTCAGGGGGAAGCTTTCTTT,CASSLQGEAFF,TRBJ1-1,.,.,TRBV7-9
TGTGCCAGCTCACTGGGGCCGGGACAGGGAGTATCTGGCTACACCTTC,CASSLGPGQGVSGYTF,TRBJ1-2,TRBD1,few,TRBV18
TGCGCCAGCAGCCAAGATACAGGGACTAACTATGGCTACACCTTC,CASSQDTGTNYGYTF,TRBJ1-2,.,.,TRBV4-3
TGTGCCAGTATGAGGACAGGGGGCGCGAACACTGAAGCTTTCTTT,CASMRTGGANTEAFF,TRBJ1-1,TRBD1,.,TRBV19
TGTGCCAGTAGTATATCCGGGACAGGGGGCAGTTTGCATGGCTACACCTTC,CASSISGTGGSLHGYTF,TRBJ1-2,TRBD1,.,TRBV19
TGTGCCAGCAGCTTGGGGGCAGGATTCACCTTC,CASSLGAGFTF,TRBJ1-2,.,.,TRBV5-5
TGTGCCAGCAGCCCCGCGAGCGAAGAAAAACTGTTTTTT,CASSPASEEKLFF,TRBJ1-4,.,once,TRBV6-5
TGCGCCAGCTGCACTAGCGGGGGAGAGCAGTTCTTC,CASCTSGGEQFF,TRBJ2-1,TRBD2,many,TRBV10-2
TGTGCCAGCAGGCCTGAGGGGGTAGCCAAAAACATTCAGTACTTC,CASRPEGVAKNIQYF,TRBJ2-4,.,.,TRBV28
TGTGCCAGCAGTTTAAAGGGGACACCTACCCAGGCGGGCTACACCTTC,CASSLKGTPTQAGYTF,TRBJ1-2,.,once,TRBV28
TGTGCCAGCACCCTTACAGACGGGGGATTCAACACTGAAGCTTTCTTT,CASTLTDGGFNTEAFF,TRBJ1-1,.,.,TRBV28
TGTGCCATCAGAGACTCAACAGGGCGTAACACTGAAGCTTTCTTT,CAIRDSTGRNTEAFF,TRBJ1-1,.,.,TRBV10-3
TGTGCCAGCAGTGGTAAGTCCCGACAGGGGTCAGCCAAAAACATTCAGTACTTC,CASSGKSRQGSAKNIQYF,TRBJ2-4,TRBD1,.,TRBV6-1
TGCAGCGTCGAAGCGGGACAGGGGCCCTATGGCTACACCTTC,CSVEAGQGPYGYTF,TRBJ1-2,TRBD1,.,TRBV29-1
TGTGCCAGCAGCCTACAGGGGGCGCCCCATGAGCAGTTCTTC,CASSLQGAPHEQFF,TRBJ2-1,TRBD1,.,TRBV13
TGTGCCAGCAGTGAGCGGGGGGGCAGCTATGGCTACACCTTC,CASSERGGSYGYTF,TRBJ1-2,.,.,TRBV2
TGTGCCAGCAGCTTGGATCCTAGCGGGGGGGCAGAGACCCAGTACTTC,CASSLDPSGGAETQYF,TRBJ2-5,TRBD2,.,TRBV5-4
TGTGCCACCAGAGCAGGGTCTAACTATGGCTACACCTTC,CATRAGSNYGYTF,TRBJ1-2,.,.,TRBV24-1
TGTGCCAGCAGCGTTCTACAGGGAAACACCGGGGAGCTGTTTTTT,CASSVLQGNTGELFF,TRBJ2-2,.,.,TRBV9
TGTGCCACCAGTGATGGGACTTTGGAAGGCATATATTTT,CATSDGTLEGIYF,TRBJ1-3,.,.,TRBV24-1
TGTGCCAGCAGCCCTCACATGGGACTAGCGGGGGGATTGACCGGGGAGCTGTTTTTT,CASSPHMGLAGGLTGELFF,TRBJ2-2,TRBD2,.,TRBV3-1/TRBV3-2
TGTGCCAGCAGTGCCGGGACACCGGATAATTCACCCCTCCACTTT,CASSAGTPDNSPLHF,TRBJ1-6,.,.,TRBV28
TGTGCCAGCAGCCGGGACAGTAATTCACCCCTCCACTTT,CASSRDSNSPLHF,TRBJ1-6,TRBD1,few,TRBV3-1/TRBV3-2
TGCGCCAGCAGTCAGACAGGGAGTTTGGAGACCCAGTACTTC,CASSQTGSLETQYF,TRBJ2-5,TRBD1,.,TRBV10-1
TGTGCCAGCAGCCTTAGGAGTCAGCCCCAGCATTTT,CASSLRSQPQHF,TRBJ1-5,.,.,TRBV13
TGTGCCAGCAGCCACGACAGGGACGATCAGCCCCAGCATTTT,CASSHDRDDQPQHF,TRBJ1-5,TRBD1,.,TRBV6-5
TGCGCCAGCAGCTGGGGCCGCACCTCGTCCTACAATGAGCAGTTCTTC,CASSWGRTSSYNEQFF,TRBJ2-1,.,once,TRBV5-1
TGTGCCAGCAGCGATGGGACAGGGTTTTCCCTCTTGGGAGCCAAAAACATTCAGTACTTC,CASSDGTGFSLLGAKNIQYF,TRBJ2-4,TRBD1,.,TRBV9
TGTGCCAGCAAAGGGGACTTATCCTACAATGAGCAGTTCTTC,CASKGDLSYNEQFF,TRBJ2-1,.,.,TRBV7-2
TGTGCCAGCAGGCTATTCAGGGGGCTGCACACTGAAGCTTTCTTT,CASRLFRGLHTEAFF,TRBJ1-1,TRBD1,.,TRBV28
TGCGCCAGCAGCTACAGTCCAGCGAACACTGAAGCTTTCTTT,CASSYSPANTEAFF,TRBJ1-1,.,.,TRBV5-1
TGTGCCAGTAATTTGCAGGCGTCCTATGGCTACACCTTC,CASNLQASYGYTF,TRBJ1-2,.,once,TRBV19
TGTGCCAGCAGCGCCGGACAGGGCGGCGATACGCAGTATTTT,CASSAGQGGDTQYF,TRBJ2-3,TRBD1,.,TRBV9
TGTGCCAGTGGACCGGGACTCGACACATACAATGAGCAGTTCTTC,CASGPGLDTYNEQFF,TRBJ2-1,.,.,TRBV5-4
TGTGCCACCAGTGGCGGAGATACGCAGTATTTT,CATSGGDTQYF,TRBJ2-3,.,.,TRBV24-1
TGTGCCAGCGGGAAGGGGAGAGCGGGAGCTAATGAAAAACTGTTTTTT,CASGKGRAGANEKLFF,TRBJ1-4,.,.,TRBV6-6
TGTGCCAGCAGCCCGAGCTTCGACACTGAAGCTTTCTTT,CASSPSFDTEAFF,TRBJ1-1,.,.,TRBV11-3
TGTGCCACCAGTGACTGGACAGGGGGCAGGGGCAATGAGCAGTTCTTC,CATSDWTGGRGNEQFF,TRBJ2-1,TRBD1,.,TRBV24-1
TGTGCCAGCAGCCCCACTAGCGGGGGATTAGATACGCAGTATTTT,CASSPTSGGLDTQYF,TRBJ2-3,TRBD2,many,TRBV4-2
TGTGCCAGCAGTATGCAGGGCCGAAGCGCTGAAGCTTTCTTT,CASSMQGRSAEAFF,TRBJ1-1,.,.,TRBV6-5
TGTGCCAGCAGCTTATCGGAGAACATTCAGTACTTC,CASSLSENIQYF,TRBJ2-4,.,.,TRBV11-1
TGTGCCAGCAGCTACGTGGGGTTGGCGGGGACCCAGTACTTC,CASSYVGLAGTQYF,TRBJ2-5,.,.,TRBV7-3
TGTGCCAGCAGTGGAGGGCCCACTGAAGCTTTCTTT,CASSGGPTEAFF,TRBJ1-1,.,once,TRBV2
TGCGCCAGCAGCCAATTCGGAGGGGTCGACAATCAGCCCCAGCATTTT,CASSQFGGVDNQPQHF,TRBJ1-5,.,.,TRBV4-3
TGTGCCAGCAGCCAAGTAAGGGACTACACTGAAGCTTTCTTT,CASSQVRDYTEAFF,TRBJ1-1,.,.,TRBV3-1/TRBV3-2
TGCGCCAGCAGCCTCTCTGGTAGTCAAGAGACCCAGTACTTC,CASSLSGSQETQYF,TRBJ2-5,.,.,TRBV5-1
TGTGCCAGCAGTTACTCTGGGACTGTAGGAAACACCATATATTTT,CASSYSGTVGNTIYF,TRBJ1-3,.,few,TRBV6-5
TGTGCCTGGAGTGTACCCAGCAAGGGGGTCTCTGGGGCCAACGTCCTGACTTTC,CAWSVPSKGVSGANVLTF,TRBJ2-6,.,.,TRBV30
TGCGCCAGCAGTGAGTCGAATCTTAGCGGCCAAAAGAATGAGCAGTTCTTC,CASSESNLSGQKNEQFF,TRBJ2-1,.,.,TRBV10-1
TGTGCCAGCGGGGGCGACAATAACTATGGCTACACCTTC,CASGGDNNYGYTF,TRBJ1-2,.,few,TRBV28
TGTGCCAGCAGCCAGCGTAATACGCAGTATTTT,CASSQRNTQYF,TRBJ2-3,.,.,TRBV14
TGTGCCAGCAGCGTAAGGCGGGATGAGCAGTTCTTC,CASSVRRDEQFF,TRBJ2-1,.,.,TRBV9
TGTGCCAGCAGCTTACTCCTGGGCAGCATGGAGCCCCAGCATTTT,CASSLLLGSMEPQHF,TRBJ1-5,.,many,TRBV28
TGCGCCAGCAGCAGCGAGAGCTCTGGAAACACCATATATTTT,CASSSESSGNTIYF,TRBJ1-3,.,.,TRBV10-1
TGTGCCAGCAGCTTGCCCAGCGGGGCTAGCACAGATACGCAGTATTTT,CASSLPSGASTDTQYF,TRBJ2-3,TRBD2,.,TRBV6-6
TGTGCCAGCAGCCCCACAGGGGGCGCGGGGGAAAAACTGTTTTTT,CASSPTGGAGEKLFF,TRBJ1-4,TRBD1,.,TRBV5-4
TGTGCCAGCAGCTCGTCAGGGGGGTCCCAAGAGACCCAGTACTTC,CASSSSGGSQETQYF,TRBJ2-5,.,.,TRBV7-9